This T cell receptor beta chain appears in the sequencing data of a study of T-cell memory formation after mild COVID-19. Whole-study results and caveats: There were some responding clones in pre-infection memory, which suggested that cross-reactive memory had joined.

This clonotype has just a few counts. Its antigen remains unidentified. This CDR3 spans 15 amino acids. From germline, CDR1 is SGDLS and CDR2 YYNGEE. Trimming cost V 3 bases and J 5 bases, with 12 bases left between them. Each CDR3 protein is one row after TCRdb ran MiXCR on the 5' RACE reads. The data hold around 370,000 distinct CDR3 sequences, with 20% to 25% observed a single time. Sequencing was done on a sample of PBMCs or a T cell subset sorted from them (not recorded which). The sequence was obtained from an adult woman who had mild COVID-19 (a few samples of this study predate the infection). Cell type and time point are not known. The rearrangement links TRBV9 to TRBJ1-6; D ambiguous. As DNA, the CDR3 is TGTGCCAGCAGCGCCAGCACCAAACATAATTCACCCCTCCACTTT. Protein product: CASSASTKHNSPLHF.